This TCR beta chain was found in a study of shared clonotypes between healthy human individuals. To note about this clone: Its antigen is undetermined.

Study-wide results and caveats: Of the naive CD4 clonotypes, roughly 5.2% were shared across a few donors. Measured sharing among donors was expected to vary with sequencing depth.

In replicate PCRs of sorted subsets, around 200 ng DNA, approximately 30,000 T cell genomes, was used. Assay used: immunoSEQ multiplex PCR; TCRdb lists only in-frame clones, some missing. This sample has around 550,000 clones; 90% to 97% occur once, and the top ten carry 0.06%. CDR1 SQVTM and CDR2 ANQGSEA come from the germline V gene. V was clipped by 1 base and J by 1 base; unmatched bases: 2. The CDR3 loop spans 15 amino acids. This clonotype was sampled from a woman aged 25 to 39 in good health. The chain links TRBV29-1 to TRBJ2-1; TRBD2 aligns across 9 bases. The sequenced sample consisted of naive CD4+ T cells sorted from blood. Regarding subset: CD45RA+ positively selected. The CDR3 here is CSVEGLAGSYNEQFF. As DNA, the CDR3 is TGCAGCGTTGAAGGGCTAGCGGGGTCCTACAATGAGCAGTTCTTC.